This T cell receptor (beta chain) came from a study of blood T cell repertoires in COVID-19. Study-level information: The United States, Italy and Spain were the sources of the acute and convalescent COVID-19 samples. PBMCs, B-cell-depleted T cells, or T cells were the source of the cDNA or gDNA that made up the material.

The CDR3 is 16 amino acids. The J segment lost 6 bases and the V segment lost 4 bases, leaving 9 bases of the junction unmatched. Germline CDR1 LGHDT, CDR2 YNNKEL (reference sequence). Per the original methods: Using reference gene primer amplification, nucleated cell counts were estimated. Produced via immunoSEQ multiplex PCR; TCRdb's table is partial and in-frame only. The D gene and trimming were derived from the DNA, and the V and J assignments and clone size from that table. Among 120,000 or so clones, 88% were seen once, and the ten largest hold less than 2%. V gene TRBV3-1 (or the pseudogene TRBV3-2) combines with J gene TRBJ2-7; 13 bases agree with TRBD2. This receptor was taken from a human donor in a cohort sampled during active COVID-19. Sample: peripheral blood. The CDR3 region is CASSRGTSGILSEQYF. In DNA form, the CDR3 reads TGTGCCAGCAGCCGGGGGACTAGCGGGATCCTCTCCGAGCAGTACTTC.